One and the same sample provided the 5 T cell receptor beta chains below, sequenced in a study of cytomegalovirus exposure and HLA in healthy donors (TCRdb year 2017). Receptor amplification or capture employed the immunoSEQ multiplex PCR assay. For the multiplex PCR, a mixture combining 60 forward primers for TCR Vbeta segments and 13 reverse primers for TCR Jbeta segments was used. In TCRdb, the immuneACCESS table is reduced to in-frame sequences with V and J assigned. These tables do not hold every clone; where another copy was compared, an unresolved V gene accounts for under half, and the others remain unexplained. The sample table includes about 130,000 clones. The biggest ten clones account for approximately 1.9% of the sample. The sample comprised PBMCs. These receptors all come from a woman aged 55-70 years in good health and CMV-seronegative.

The chain joins TRBV11-2 to TRBJ2-1; 7 bases map to TRBD1. The germline gives CDR1 SGHAT, CDR2 FQNNGV. V shed 3 bases and J 8 bases; nucleotides not matched to a gene: 10. There are 15 residues in the CDR3. Here the CDR3 reads CASSFEGAHFDEQFF. CDR3 DNA: TGTGCCAGCAGCTTTGAGGGGGCGCATTTCGATGAGCAGTTCTTC.

The chain couples TRBV27 to TRBJ2-1; unclear D gene. Germline-derived CDR1 and CDR2 are MNHEY and SMNVEV (reference sequence). V lost 3 bases to trimming and J lost 2 bases, with 8 bases between them. The length of the CDR3 is 14 residues. CDR3 DNA: TGTGCCAGCAGTTTGATTCGGGCCTACAATGAGCAGTTCTTC. Translation: CASSLIRAYNEQFF.

This rearrangement joins TRBV2 to TRBJ1-4; the match to TRBD1 covers 7 bases. This CDR3 contains 16 residues. Germline lookup yields CDR1 SNHLY and CDR2 FYNNEI. With 6 bases clipped from V and 0 bases from J, the junction kept 7 bases outside the gene matches. The DNA of the CDR3 is TGTGCCAGCAGCCTGGACAGGAGGGCAACTAATGAAAAACTGTTTTTT. This encodes CASSLDRRATNEKLFF.

This chain uses TRBV2 with TRBJ1-4; 7 bases fit TRBD1. CDR1 SNHLY and CDR2 FYNNEI come from the germline V gene. With 6 bases clipped from V and 8 bases from J, the junction kept 12 bases outside the gene matches. The CDR3 loop spans 15 amino acids. The DNA for the CDR3 is TGTGCCAGCAGCGTGAACAGGGGAGAAGGGGAAAAACTGTTTTTT. It encodes CASSVNRGEGEKLFF.

This chain joins TRBV5-1 and TRBJ2-3; 7 bases align to TRBD1. Germline-derived CDR1 and CDR2 are SGHRS and YFSETQ. This CDR3 is 16 amino acids long. Trimming cost V 2 bases and J 5 bases; bases outside gene matches: 11. Here the CDR3 DNA reads TGCGCCAGCAGCTTTTCTGGGGGACAGACCTTAGATACGCAGTATTTT. This sequence encodes CASSFSGGQTLDTQYF.